This is a list of T cell receptor beta chains from one sample in a study of shared clonotypes between healthy human individuals. Libraries were prepared by immunoSEQ multiplex PCR; TCRdb keeps only in-frame clonotypes and omits some of them. The table lists about 2.3 million clones, about nine tenths of them singletons, with more than 0.35% in the top ten. The specimen sequenced was naive CD4+ T cells from PBMCs. The receptors were sampled from a man younger than 35 in good health. Some clones in this sample may be carry-over from other donors' samples. The CDR3 runs from the conserved cysteine through the conserved F or W. Each record gives: V gene, D gene, clone size, J gene, CDR3 protein, CDR3 DNA. D genes are given only for firm matches. Rows give clone size only sometimes, using once, few, many, or a class for an expanded clone.

v_call: TRBV9
d_call: .
clone_size: .
j_call: TRBJ2-1
cdr3_aa: CASSVVGSSYNEQFF
cdr3_nt: TGTGCCAGCAGCGTAGTGGGAAGCTCCTACAATGAGCAGTTCTTC

v_call: TRBV7-9
d_call: .
clone_size: .
j_call: TRBJ2-2
cdr3_aa: CASSRPPTGELFF
cdr3_nt: TGTGCCAGCAGCCGGCCCCCCACCGGGGAGCTGTTTTTT

v_call: TRBV7-2
d_call: TRBD2
clone_size: once
j_call: TRBJ2-1
cdr3_aa: CASSLPASGGSYNEQFF
cdr3_nt: TGTGCCAGCAGCTTGCCCGCTAGCGGGGGCTCCTACAATGAGCAGTTCTTC

v_call: TRBV11-2
d_call: TRBD1
clone_size: .
j_call: TRBJ1-1
cdr3_aa: CASSSVRGSRDRVTEAFF
cdr3_nt: TGTGCCAGCAGCTCCGTTAGGGGATCCCGGGACAGGGTAACTGAAGCTTTCTTT

v_call: TRBV6-6
d_call: TRBD1
clone_size: .
j_call: TRBJ1-2
cdr3_aa: CASSWPGQGILYGYTF
cdr3_nt: TGTGCCAGCAGTTGGCCGGGACAGGGAATTCTCTATGGCTACACCTTC

v_call: TRBV5-1
d_call: TRBD2
clone_size: .
j_call: TRBJ2-7
cdr3_aa: CASSLGGLAGLYEQYF
cdr3_nt: TGCGCCAGCAGCTTGGGTGGGCTAGCGGGACTCTACGAGCAGTACTTC

v_call: TRBV28
d_call: .
clone_size: few
j_call: TRBJ1-1
cdr3_aa: CASSWVGNTEAFF
cdr3_nt: TGTGCCAGCAGTTGGGTTGGGAACACTGAAGCTTTCTTT

v_call: TRBV5-5
d_call: .
clone_size: .
j_call: TRBJ1-1
cdr3_aa: CASSLVEYASLFKAFF
cdr3_nt: TGTGCCAGCAGCTTGGTCGAATATGCGTCCTTGTTTAAAGCTTTCTTT

v_call: TRBV2
d_call: TRBD1
clone_size: .
j_call: TRBJ2-5
cdr3_aa: CASSLGQGQAQYF
cdr3_nt: TGTGCCAGCAGTCTAGGACAGGGGCAGGCCCAGTACTTC

v_call: TRBV5-5
d_call: TRBD2
clone_size: .
j_call: TRBJ2-1
cdr3_aa: CASSFRLAGAFSYNEQFF
cdr3_nt: TGTGCCAGCAGCTTTCGGCTAGCGGGAGCCTTCTCCTACAATGAGCAGTTCTTC

v_call: TRBV28
d_call: .
clone_size: .
j_call: TRBJ1-1
cdr3_aa: CASSSTSTEAFF
cdr3_nt: TGTGCCAGCAGCTCAACGAGCACTGAAGCTTTCTTT

v_call: TRBV18
d_call: .
clone_size: .
j_call: TRBJ1-2
cdr3_aa: CASSLFSEDYGYTF
cdr3_nt: TGTGCCAGCTCACTCTTCTCAGAAGACTATGGCTACACCTTC